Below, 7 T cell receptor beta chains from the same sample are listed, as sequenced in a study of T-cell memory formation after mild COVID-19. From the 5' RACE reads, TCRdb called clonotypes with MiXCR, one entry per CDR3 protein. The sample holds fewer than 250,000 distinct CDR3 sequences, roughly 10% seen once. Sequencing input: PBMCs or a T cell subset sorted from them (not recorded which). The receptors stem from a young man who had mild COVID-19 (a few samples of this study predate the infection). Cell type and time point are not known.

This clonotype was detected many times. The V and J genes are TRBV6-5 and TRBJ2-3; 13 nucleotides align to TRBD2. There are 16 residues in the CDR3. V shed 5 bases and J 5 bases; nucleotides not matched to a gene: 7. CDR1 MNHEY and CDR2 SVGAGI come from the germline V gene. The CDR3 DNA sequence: TGTGCCAGCAGTACTACTAGCGGGGGGGCCTTAGATACGCAGTATTTT. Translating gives CASSTTSGGALDTQYF.

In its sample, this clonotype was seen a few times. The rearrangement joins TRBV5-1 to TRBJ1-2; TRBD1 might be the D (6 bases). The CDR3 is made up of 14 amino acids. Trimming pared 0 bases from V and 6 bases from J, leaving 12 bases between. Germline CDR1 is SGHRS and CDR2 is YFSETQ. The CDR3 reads CASSLDTGSNGYTF. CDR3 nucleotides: TGCGCCAGCAGCTTGGATACAGGGTCGAATGGCTACACCTTC.

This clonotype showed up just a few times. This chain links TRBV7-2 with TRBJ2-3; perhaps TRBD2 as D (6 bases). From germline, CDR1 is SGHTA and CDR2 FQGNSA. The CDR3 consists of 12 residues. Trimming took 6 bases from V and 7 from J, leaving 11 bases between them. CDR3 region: CASRPGGHTQYF. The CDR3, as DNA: TGTGCCAGCAGACCTGGAGGGCATACGCAGTATTTT.

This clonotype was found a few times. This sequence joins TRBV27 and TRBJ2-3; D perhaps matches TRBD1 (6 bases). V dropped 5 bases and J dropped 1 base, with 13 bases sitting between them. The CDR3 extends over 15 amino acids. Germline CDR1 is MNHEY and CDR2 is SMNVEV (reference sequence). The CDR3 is CASSLTKGGTDTQYF. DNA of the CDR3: TGTGCCAGCAGTCTTACGAAGGGGGGCACAGATACGCAGTATTTT.

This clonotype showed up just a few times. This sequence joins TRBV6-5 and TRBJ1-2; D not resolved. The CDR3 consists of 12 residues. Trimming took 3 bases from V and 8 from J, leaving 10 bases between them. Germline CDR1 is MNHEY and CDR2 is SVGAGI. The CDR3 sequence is CASSYNGHGYTF. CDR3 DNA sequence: TGTGCCAGCAGTTATAATGGGCACGGCTACACCTTC.

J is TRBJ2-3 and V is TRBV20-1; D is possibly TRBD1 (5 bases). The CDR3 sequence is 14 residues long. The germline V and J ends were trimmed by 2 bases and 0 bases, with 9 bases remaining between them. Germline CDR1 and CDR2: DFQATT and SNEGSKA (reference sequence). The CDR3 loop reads CSARRGISTDTQYF. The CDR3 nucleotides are TGCAGTGCTAGAAGGGGCATTAGCACAGATACGCAGTATTTT.

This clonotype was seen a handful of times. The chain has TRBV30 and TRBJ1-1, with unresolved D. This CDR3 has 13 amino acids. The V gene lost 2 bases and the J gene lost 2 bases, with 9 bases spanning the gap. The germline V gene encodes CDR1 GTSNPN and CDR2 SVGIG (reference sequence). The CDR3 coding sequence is TGTGCCTGGAGTTCGGGCCATAACACTGAAGCTTTCTTT. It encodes CAWSSGHNTEAFF.